These T cell receptor beta chains were read from a single sample in a study of blood T cell repertoires in COVID-19. Libraries were prepared by immunoSEQ multiplex PCR; TCRdb keeps only in-frame clonotypes and omits some of them. The sample lists about 220,000 clones, roughly 75% occurring once. Sequencing used peripheral blood. Receptor source: an older woman with acute or convalescent COVID-19. Both conserved end residues are part of each CDR3. A D gene is named only where the DNA matches it firmly. Some rows mark clone size as missing; the rest say once, few, many or name a class of expanded clone.

CDR3 DNA: TGTGCCAGCAGCCCGGGACAGGACTATGGCTACACCTTC
CDR3 protein: CASSPGQDYGYTF
D gene: TRBD1
clone size: NA
J gene: TRBJ1-2
V gene: TRBV5-5

CDR3 DNA: TGCGCCAGCACAACAGGGAATGCGAACACCGGGGAGCTGTTTTTT
CDR3 protein: CASTTGNANTGELFF
D gene: NA
clone size: NA
J gene: TRBJ2-2
V gene: TRBV10-1

CDR3 DNA: TGTGCCAGCAGTCATGAGCGGGGGGGCTACAATGAGCAGTTCTTC
CDR3 protein: CASSHERGGYNEQFF
D gene: TRBD2
clone size: once
J gene: TRBJ2-1
V gene: TRBV6-5

CDR3 DNA: TGCGCCAGCAGTGCTGTCACCCGGGGTACTGAAGCTTTCTTT
CDR3 protein: CASSAVTRGTEAFF
D gene: NA
clone size: once
J gene: TRBJ1-1
V gene: TRBV10-2

CDR3 DNA: TGTGCCAGCACCCCACAGGGGGGAACTGAAGCTTTCTTT
CDR3 protein: CASTPQGGTEAFF
D gene: TRBD1
clone size: NA
J gene: TRBJ1-1
V gene: TRBV6-2/TRBV6-3

CDR3 DNA: TGTGCCAGCACCTTGGGACAGGCGGGCACCGGGGAGCTGTTTTTT
CDR3 protein: CASTLGQAGTGELFF
D gene: TRBD1
clone size: NA
J gene: TRBJ2-2
V gene: TRBV2

CDR3 DNA: TGTGCCACCAGCAGAGATTCGGCAGGGCAAGAGACCCAGTACTTC
CDR3 protein: CATSRDSAGQETQYF
D gene: NA
clone size: NA
J gene: TRBJ2-5
V gene: TRBV15

CDR3 DNA: TGTGCCAGCAGCCTAGGAGGACTAGCTGCAGATACGCAGTATTTT
CDR3 protein: CASSLGGLAADTQYF
D gene: TRBD2
clone size: NA
J gene: TRBJ2-3
V gene: TRBV7-2

CDR3 DNA: TGTGCCAGCAGCCCGGACCGGGGTCCCCTCCACTTT
CDR3 protein: CASSPDRGPLHF
D gene: NA
clone size: NA
J gene: TRBJ1-6
V gene: TRBV6-2/TRBV6-3

CDR3 DNA: TGTGCCAGCAGGGATTCTTCAAGGGGGACTGAAGCTTTCTTT
CDR3 protein: CASRDSSRGTEAFF
D gene: NA
clone size: few
J gene: TRBJ1-1
V gene: TRBV2

CDR3 DNA: TGTGCCAGCAGCGAACAGGGGGCAGCTGGGGCCAACGTCCTGACTTTC
CDR3 protein: CASSEQGAAGANVLTF
D gene: TRBD1
clone size: NA
J gene: TRBJ2-6
V gene: TRBV7-3

CDR3 DNA: TGTGCCAGCAGCCAATATCGGGGGGAGCCCCAGCATTTT
CDR3 protein: CASSQYRGEPQHF
D gene: NA
clone size: NA
J gene: TRBJ1-5
V gene: TRBV4-2

CDR3 DNA: TGTGCCAGCAGCCAAACAAACAGGGGGCCCCGGGGCTCGAACACTGAAGCTTTCTTT
CDR3 protein: CASSQTNRGPRGSNTEAFF
D gene: TRBD1
clone size: NA
J gene: TRBJ1-1
V gene: TRBV3-1/TRBV3-2

CDR3 DNA: TGCAGTGCTAGTGGCGGCACCGGGGAGCTGTTTTTT
CDR3 protein: CSASGGTGELFF
D gene: NA
clone size: NA
J gene: TRBJ2-2
V gene: TRBV20-1

CDR3 DNA: TGTGCCAGCATCTCCGGGACAGACAATGAAAAACTGTTTTTT
CDR3 protein: CASISGTDNEKLFF
D gene: TRBD1
clone size: NA
J gene: TRBJ1-4
V gene: TRBV2